The source of this TCR beta chain is a study of blood T cell repertoires in COVID-19. The protocol was immunoSEQ multiplex PCR, while the TCRdb copy is restricted to in-frame clones and leaves out a portion. This sample has 310,000 or so clones, with roughly 90% found just once. The participants were between about 18 and 89 years old and came from under 25 US areas. Self-reported history from a screening survey and questionnaire set each donor's cohort. Recovery meant two consecutive negative NP/OP PCR tests, professional clearance, or resolved symptoms. This sequence was found in a woman under 30 who had recovered from COVID-19. What was sequenced was PBMCs or T cells enriched from blood (not recorded which).

CDR3 DNA: TGTGCCAGCAGCCTCTACAATGAGCAGTTCTTC. As protein: CASSLYNEQFF. This chain uses TRBV27 with TRBJ2-1; D gene unclear. This CDR3 is built from 11 residues. Germline CDR1 is MNHEY and CDR2 is SMNVEV (reference sequence). The V end lost 6 bases, the J end lost 3 bases, and 3 bases lay between the germline ends.